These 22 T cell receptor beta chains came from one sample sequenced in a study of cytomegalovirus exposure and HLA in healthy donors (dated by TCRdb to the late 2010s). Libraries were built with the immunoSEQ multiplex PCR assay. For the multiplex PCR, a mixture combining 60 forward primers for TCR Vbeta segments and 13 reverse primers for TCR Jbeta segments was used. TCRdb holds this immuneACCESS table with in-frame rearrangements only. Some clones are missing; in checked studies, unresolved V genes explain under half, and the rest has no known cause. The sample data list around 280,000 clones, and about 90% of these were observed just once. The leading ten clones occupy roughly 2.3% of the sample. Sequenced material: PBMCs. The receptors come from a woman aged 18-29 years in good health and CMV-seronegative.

CDR3 residues: CASSLGSQNYGYTF. CDR3 coding DNA: TGTGCCAGCAGCTTAGGGAGTCAGAACTATGGCTACACCTTC. The V call is TRBV7-9, the J call TRBJ1-2; no clear D gene. V lost 1 base and J lost 2, with 8 bases in between. This CDR3 has 14 residues. The germline V gene encodes CDR1 SEHNR and CDR2 FQNEAQ (reference sequence).

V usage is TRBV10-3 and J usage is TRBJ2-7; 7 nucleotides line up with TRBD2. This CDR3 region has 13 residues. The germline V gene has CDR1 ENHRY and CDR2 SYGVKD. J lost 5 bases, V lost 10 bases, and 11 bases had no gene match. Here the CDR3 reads CATQGREIDEQYF. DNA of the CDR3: TGTGCCACCCAAGGGAGGGAAATCGACGAGCAGTACTTC.

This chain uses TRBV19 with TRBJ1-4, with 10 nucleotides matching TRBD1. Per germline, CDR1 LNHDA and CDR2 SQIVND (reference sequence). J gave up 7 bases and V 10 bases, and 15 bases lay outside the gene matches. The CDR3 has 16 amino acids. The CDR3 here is CATQTWTTGGPEKLFF. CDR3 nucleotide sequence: TGTGCCACACAAACGTGGACGACAGGGGGCCCTGAAAAACTGTTTTTT.

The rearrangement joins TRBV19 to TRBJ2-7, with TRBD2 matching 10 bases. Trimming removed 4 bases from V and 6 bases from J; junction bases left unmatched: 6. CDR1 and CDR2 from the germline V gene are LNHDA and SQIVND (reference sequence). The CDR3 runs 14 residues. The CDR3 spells CASSRAGGPGEQYF. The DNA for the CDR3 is TGTGCCAGTAGTAGAGCGGGGGGGCCGGGCGAGCAGTACTTC. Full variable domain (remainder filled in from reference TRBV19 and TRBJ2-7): DGGITQSPKYLFRKEGQNVTLSCEQNLNHDAMYWYRQDPGQGLRLIYYSQIVNDFQKGDIAEGYSVSREKKESFPLTVTSAQKNPTAFYLCASSRAGGPGEQYFGPGTRLTVT.

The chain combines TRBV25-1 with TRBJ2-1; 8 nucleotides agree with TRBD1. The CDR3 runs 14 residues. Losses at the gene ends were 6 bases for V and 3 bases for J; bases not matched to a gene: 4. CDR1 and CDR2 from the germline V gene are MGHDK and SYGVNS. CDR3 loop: CASRSGTGYNEQFF. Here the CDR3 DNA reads TGTGCCAGCAGGTCCGGGACAGGCTACAATGAGCAGTTCTTC. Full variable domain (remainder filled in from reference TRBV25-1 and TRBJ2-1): EADIYQTPRYLVIGTGKKITLECSQTMGHDKMYWYQQDPGMELHLIHYSYGVNSTEKGDLSSESTVSRIRTEHFPLTLESARPSHTSQYLCASRSGTGYNEQFFGPGTRLTVL.

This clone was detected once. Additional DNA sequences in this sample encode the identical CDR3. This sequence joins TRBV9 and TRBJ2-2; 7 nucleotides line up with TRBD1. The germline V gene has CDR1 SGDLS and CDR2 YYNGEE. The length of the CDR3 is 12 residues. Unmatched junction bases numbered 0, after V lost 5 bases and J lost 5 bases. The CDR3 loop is CASRQGTGELFF. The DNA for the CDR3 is TGTGCCAGCAGACAGGGGACCGGGGAGCTGTTTTTT.

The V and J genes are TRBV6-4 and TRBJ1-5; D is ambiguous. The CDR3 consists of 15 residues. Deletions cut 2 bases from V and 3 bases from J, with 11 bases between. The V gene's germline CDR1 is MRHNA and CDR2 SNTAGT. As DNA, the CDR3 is TGTGCCAGCAGTGACGAGACTACTTCCAATCAGCCCCAGCATTTT. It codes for CASSDETTSNQPQHF.

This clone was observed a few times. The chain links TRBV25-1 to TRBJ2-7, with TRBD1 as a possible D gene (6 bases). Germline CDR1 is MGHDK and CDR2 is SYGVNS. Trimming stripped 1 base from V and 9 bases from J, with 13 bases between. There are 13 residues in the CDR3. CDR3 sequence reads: CASSESTGSGQYF. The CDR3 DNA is TGTGCCAGCAGTGAATCGACAGGCTCTGGGCAGTACTTC.

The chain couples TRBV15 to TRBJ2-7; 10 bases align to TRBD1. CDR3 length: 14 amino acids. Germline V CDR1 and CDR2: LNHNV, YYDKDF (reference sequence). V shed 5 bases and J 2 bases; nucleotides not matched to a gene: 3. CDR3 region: CATSPGQGPYEQYF. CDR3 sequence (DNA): TGTGCCACCAGCCCGGGACAGGGGCCCTACGAGCAGTACTTC.

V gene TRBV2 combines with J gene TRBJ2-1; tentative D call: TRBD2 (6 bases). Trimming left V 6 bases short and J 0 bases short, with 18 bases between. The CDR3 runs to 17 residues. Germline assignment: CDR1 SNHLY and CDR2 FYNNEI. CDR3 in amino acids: CASSDLAGRSSYNEQFF. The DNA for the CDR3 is TGTGCCAGCAGCGACCTGGCGGGGCGAAGCTCCTACAATGAGCAGTTCTTC.

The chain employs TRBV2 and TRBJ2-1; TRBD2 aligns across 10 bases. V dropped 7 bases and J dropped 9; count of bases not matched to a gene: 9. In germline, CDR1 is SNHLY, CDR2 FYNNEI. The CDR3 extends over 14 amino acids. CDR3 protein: CASNEAGGPGEQFF. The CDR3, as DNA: TGTGCCAGCAACGAAGCGGGGGGGCCGGGTGAGCAGTTCTTC.

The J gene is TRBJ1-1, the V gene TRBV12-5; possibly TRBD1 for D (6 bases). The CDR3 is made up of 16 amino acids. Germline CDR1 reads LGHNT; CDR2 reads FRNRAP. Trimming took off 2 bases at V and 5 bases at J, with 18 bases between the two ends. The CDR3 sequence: CASGLILTGDGTEAFF. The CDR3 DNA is TGTGCTAGTGGTTTGATTCTGACAGGCGATGGGACTGAAGCTTTCTTT.

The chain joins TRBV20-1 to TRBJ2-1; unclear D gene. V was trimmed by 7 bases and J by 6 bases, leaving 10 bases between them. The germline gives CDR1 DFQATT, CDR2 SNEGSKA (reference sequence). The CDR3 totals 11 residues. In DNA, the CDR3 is TGCAGTGTCGGGTCGGCCAATGAGCAGTTCTTC. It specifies CSVGSANEQFF.

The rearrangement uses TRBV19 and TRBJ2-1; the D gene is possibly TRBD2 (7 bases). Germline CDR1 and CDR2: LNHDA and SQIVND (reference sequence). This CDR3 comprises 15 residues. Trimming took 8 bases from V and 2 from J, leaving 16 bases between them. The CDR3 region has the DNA TGTGCCAGTCAGCAGTGGGGGGGCCCCTACAATGAGCAGTTCTTC. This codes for CASQQWGGPYNEQFF.

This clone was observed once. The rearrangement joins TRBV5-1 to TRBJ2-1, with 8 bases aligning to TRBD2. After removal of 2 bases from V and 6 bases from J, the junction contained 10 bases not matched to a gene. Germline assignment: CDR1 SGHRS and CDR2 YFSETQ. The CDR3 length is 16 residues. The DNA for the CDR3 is TGCGCCAGCAGCTTCTTCGCGGGGGGCCGTCTCAATGAGCAGTTCTTC. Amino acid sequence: CASSFFAGGRLNEQFF. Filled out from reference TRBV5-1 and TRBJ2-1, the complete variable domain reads KAGVTQTPRYLIKTRGQQVTLSCSPISGHRSVSWYQQTPGQGLQFLFEYFSETQRNKGNFPGRFSGRQFSNSRSEMNVSTLELGDSALYLCASSFFAGGRLNEQFFGPGTRLTVL.

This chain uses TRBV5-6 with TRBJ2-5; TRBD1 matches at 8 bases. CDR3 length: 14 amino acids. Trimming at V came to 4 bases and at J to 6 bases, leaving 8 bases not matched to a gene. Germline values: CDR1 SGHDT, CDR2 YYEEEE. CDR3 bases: TGTGCCAGCAGCCAACTTCGGACAGGGAAGACCCAGTACTTC. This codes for CASSQLRTGKTQYF.

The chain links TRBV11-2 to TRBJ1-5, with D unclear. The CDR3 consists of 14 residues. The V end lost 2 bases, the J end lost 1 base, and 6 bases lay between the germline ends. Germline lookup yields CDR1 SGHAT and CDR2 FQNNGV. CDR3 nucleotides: TGTGCCAGCAGCTTAACCGGGAGCAATCAGCCCCAGCATTTT. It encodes CASSLTGSNQPQHF. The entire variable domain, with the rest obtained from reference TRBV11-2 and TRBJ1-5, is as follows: EAGVAQSPRYKIIEKRQSVAFWCNPISGHATLYWYQQILGQGPKLLIQFQNNGVVDDSQLPKDRFSAERLKGVDSTLKIQPAKLEDSAVYLCASSLTGSNQPQHFGDGTRLSIL.

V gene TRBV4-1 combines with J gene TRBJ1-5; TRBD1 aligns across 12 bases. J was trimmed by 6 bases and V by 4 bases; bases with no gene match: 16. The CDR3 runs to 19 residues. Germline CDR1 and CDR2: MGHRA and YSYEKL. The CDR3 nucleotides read TGCGCCAGCAGCCTCCAACCGGGACAGGGGGCTAGTCGAGGTCAGCCCCAGCATTTT. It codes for CASSLQPGQGASRGQPQHF.

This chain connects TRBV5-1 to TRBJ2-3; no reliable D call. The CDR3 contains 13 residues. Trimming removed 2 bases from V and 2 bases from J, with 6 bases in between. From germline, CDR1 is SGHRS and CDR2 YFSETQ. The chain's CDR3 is CASSLLPTDTQYF. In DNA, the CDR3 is TGCGCCAGCAGCTTACTACCCACAGATACGCAGTATTTT.

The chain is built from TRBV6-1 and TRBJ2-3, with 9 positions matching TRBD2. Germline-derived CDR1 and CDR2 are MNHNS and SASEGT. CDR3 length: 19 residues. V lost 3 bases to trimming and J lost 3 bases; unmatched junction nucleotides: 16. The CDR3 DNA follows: TGTGCCAGCAGTGACCTTTGGCTAGCGGGGCGCCGGATGACAGATACGCAGTATTTT. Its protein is CASSDLWLAGRRMTDTQYF.

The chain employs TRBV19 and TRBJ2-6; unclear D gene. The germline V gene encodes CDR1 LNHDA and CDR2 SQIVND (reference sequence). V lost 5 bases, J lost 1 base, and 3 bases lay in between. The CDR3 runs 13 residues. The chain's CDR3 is CASSYSGANVLTF. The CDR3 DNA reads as TGTGCCAGTAGTTATTCTGGGGCCAACGTCCTGACTTTC.

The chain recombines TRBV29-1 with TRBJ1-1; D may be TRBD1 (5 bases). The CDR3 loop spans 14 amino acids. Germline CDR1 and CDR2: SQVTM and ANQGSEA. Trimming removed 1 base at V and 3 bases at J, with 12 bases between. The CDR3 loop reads CSVEGPGRDTEAFF. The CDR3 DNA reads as TGCAGCGTTGAAGGCCCAGGGAGGGACACTGAAGCTTTCTTT.